The 17 T cell receptor beta chains below come from one sample, sequenced in a study of OX40 agonist ivuxolimab in advanced cancers. This table comes from immunoSEQ multiplex PCR, and its TCRdb copy is limited to in-frame clones, with some not included. The sample has some 80,000 clones, about 88% seen once. The material sequenced was CD4+ or CD8+ T cells sorted from blood, taken in a trial of the OX40 agonist ivuxolimab. These receptors all stem from an adult with an advanced solid tumor such as melanoma, head and neck, liver or kidney cancer.

The chain is built from TRBV5-1 and TRBJ2-5, with 7 bases matching TRBD2. There are 14 residues in the CDR3. V lost 4 bases, J lost 3 bases, and 6 bases stayed unmatched. Germline V CDR1 and CDR2: SGHRS, YFSETQ. CDR3 DNA: TGCGCCAGCAGCCTCTCTCTAGCGGAAGAGACCCAGTACTTC. It encodes CASSLSLAEETQYF.

The chain uses TRBV6-5 and TRBJ1-1; D gene uncertain. This CDR3 spans 12 amino acids. Germline values: CDR1 MNHEY, CDR2 SVGAGI. V shed 4 bases and J shed 1 base, with 4 bases lying between them. The CDR3 DNA reads as TGTGCCAGCAGTTCTGGGAACACTGAAGCTTTCTTT. It translates to CASSSGNTEAFF.

This chain joins TRBV18 and TRBJ1-1; D is perhaps TRBD1 (5 bases). The V end lost 3 bases, the J end lost 1 base, and 9 bases lay between the germline ends. Germline V lookup: CDR1 KGHSH, CDR2 LQKENI. This CDR3 comprises 14 residues. The CDR3 DNA reads as TGTGCCAGCTCACCGCAGACAGAGAACACTGAAGCTTTCTTT. Amino acid sequence: CASSPQTENTEAFF.

The rearrangement uses TRBV19 and TRBJ2-5; D perhaps matches TRBD2 (6 bases). Trimming took off 1 base at V and 3 bases at J, with 9 bases between the two ends. Germline CDR1 and CDR2: LNHDA and SQIVND (reference sequence). The CDR3 totals 14 residues. This CDR3 reads CASSIVASEETQYF. The DNA for the CDR3 is TGTGCCAGTAGTATAGTGGCTAGCGAAGAGACCCAGTACTTC.

The rearrangement joins TRBV19 to TRBJ1-3, with D perhaps matching TRBD1 (5 bases). The germline V gene has CDR1 LNHDA and CDR2 SQIVND (reference sequence). V was clipped by 3 bases and J by 2 bases, with 17 bases between them. The CDR3 length is 17 residues. The CDR3 spells CASSIGGAGKAGNTIYF. The CDR3 coding sequence is TGTGCCAGTAGTATCGGTGGGGCAGGGAAAGCTGGAAACACCATATATTTT.

V and J are TRBV30 and TRBJ2-6; 8 bases are a match to TRBD1. The J segment lost 4 bases and the V segment lost 7 bases, leaving 6 bases of the junction unmatched. The germline V gene encodes CDR1 GTSNPN and CDR2 SVGIG (reference sequence). The CDR3 is 14 amino acids. The CDR3 nucleotides read TGTGCCTCCAGGGGGCAGGGAGGGGCCAACGTCCTGACTTTC. Its protein product is CASRGQGGANVLTF.

The chain combines TRBV7-2 with TRBJ2-7; 10 bases are a match to TRBD2. V shed 5 bases and J 2 bases; nucleotides not matched to a gene: 6. CDR3 length: 15 amino acids. Germline CDR1 reads SGHTA; CDR2 reads FQGNSA. CDR3 nucleotides: TGTGCCAGCAGCACTGGACTAGCGGATACCTACGAGCAGTACTTC. Translation gives CASSTGLADTYEQYF.

This chain links TRBV19 with TRBJ1-5; D perhaps matches TRBD1 (5 bases). The CDR3 totals 16 residues. The germline V and J ends were trimmed by 4 bases and 10 bases, with 23 bases remaining between them. Germline V gene lookup returns CDR1 LNHDA and CDR2 SQIVND (reference sequence). The CDR3 DNA follows: TGTGCCAGTAGTAACCTGGGGCAGTCCCTTCCTCGACCCCAGCATTTT. Amino acids: CASSNLGQSLPRPQHF.

This clone occurred once. The V gene is TRBV28, the J gene TRBJ1-5; 12 bases map to TRBD1. The CDR3 sequence is 18 residues long. Germline CDR1 MDHEN, CDR2 SYDVKM. Trimming cost V 4 bases and J 6 bases; bases outside gene matches: 13. CDR3 coding DNA: TGTGCCAGCAGTTCTTTTGCCGGGACAGGGGGCTTCGGTCAGCCCCAGCATTTT. It specifies CASSSFAGTGGFGQPQHF.

This clone was seen a single time. The V gene is TRBV6-5, the J gene TRBJ2-1; 7 nucleotides align to TRBD1. With 1 base clipped from V and 5 bases from J, the junction kept 5 bases outside the gene matches. The CDR3 extends over 15 amino acids. From germline, CDR1 is MNHEY and CDR2 SVGAGI. Here the CDR3 reads CASSYYRGADNEQFF. The CDR3 bases are TGTGCCAGCAGTTACTACAGGGGAGCGGACAATGAGCAGTTCTTC.

Only one count was recorded for this clone. The chain recombines TRBV29-1 with TRBJ2-7, with D possibly matching TRBD1 (6 bases). V gave up 4 bases and J gave up 5 bases, with 9 bases separating them. Germline V gene lookup returns CDR1 SQVTM and CDR2 ANQGSEA. CDR3 length equals 11 residues. The DNA of the CDR3 is TGCAGCGTTGGCCGACAGGACGAGCAGTACTTC. Protein: CSVGRQDEQYF.

The CDR3 region is CASSYDQGAGNTIYF. DNA for the CDR3: TGTGCCAGCAGTTACGACCAGGGGGCCGGAAACACCATATATTTT. The chain has TRBV6-5 and TRBJ1-3; 8 bases are a match to TRBD1. The CDR3 has 15 residues. The trim removed 2 bases at V and 4 bases at J, leaving 4 bases unmatched. Germline assignment: CDR1 MNHEY and CDR2 SVGAGI.

Only one count was recorded for this clone. This rearrangement joins TRBV25-1 to TRBJ2-7, with unresolved D. V lost 3 bases to trimming and J lost 3 bases, with 12 bases between them. This CDR3 has 14 residues. Germline assignment: CDR1 MGHDK and CDR2 SYGVNS. DNA of the CDR3: TGTGCCAGCAGTGAGGGCCCTACGTACTACGAGCAGTACTTC. The encoded protein is CASSEGPTYYEQYF.

This clone occurred once. The chain uses TRBV7-2 and TRBJ1-1, with D possibly matching TRBD1 (5 bases). This CDR3 has 16 residues. Looked up from germline, CDR1 is SGHTA and CDR2 is FQGNSA. V lost 5 bases and J lost 0, with 16 bases in between. The DNA for the CDR3 is TGTGCCAGCAGCCCAGACCTAGGGGCACTGAACACTGAAGCTTTCTTT. Protein sequence: CASSPDLGALNTEAFF.

The chain links TRBV19 to TRBJ1-5; no clear D. This CDR3 spans 17 amino acids. V lost 4 bases and J 2 bases, leaving 18 bases between the germline ends. Germline CDR1 LNHDA, CDR2 SQIVND (reference sequence). CDR3 in amino acids: CASSTILRRRGNQPQHF. DNA of the CDR3: TGTGCCAGTAGTACCATCCTCAGGCGAAGGGGCAATCAGCCCCAGCATTTT.

This rearrangement joins TRBV7-6 to TRBJ2-3; TRBD1 agrees at 10 bases. Germline trimming cut 2 bases from V and 4 bases from J; bases unmatched to any gene: 3. This CDR3 has 15 amino acids. In germline, CDR1 is SGHVS, CDR2 FNYEAQ. The CDR3 nucleotides are TGTGCCAGCAGCTTAAGGGACAGGGGAGCAGATACGCAGTATTTT. It is translated as CASSLRDRGADTQYF.

This rearrangement joins TRBV29-1 to TRBJ2-3; D is uncertain. Germline CDR1 reads SQVTM; CDR2 reads ANQGSEA. Between the trimmed V and J ends, which lost 3 bases and 0 bases, there was a span of 7 bases. The CDR3 totals 13 residues. The CDR3 sequence: CSVDYSSTDTQYF. In DNA, the CDR3 is TGCAGCGTTGACTACAGTAGCACAGATACGCAGTATTTT.